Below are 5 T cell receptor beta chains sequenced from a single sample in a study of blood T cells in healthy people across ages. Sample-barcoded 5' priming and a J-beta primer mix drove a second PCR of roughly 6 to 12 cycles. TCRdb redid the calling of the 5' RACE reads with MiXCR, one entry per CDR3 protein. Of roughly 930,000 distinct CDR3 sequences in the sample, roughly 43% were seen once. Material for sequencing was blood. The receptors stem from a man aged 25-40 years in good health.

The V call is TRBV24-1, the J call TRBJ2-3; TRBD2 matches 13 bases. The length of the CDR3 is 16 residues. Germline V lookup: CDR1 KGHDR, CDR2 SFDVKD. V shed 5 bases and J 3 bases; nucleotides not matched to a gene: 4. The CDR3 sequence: CATSGTSGGETDTQYF. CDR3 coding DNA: TGTGCCACCAGTGGTACTAGCGGGGGGGAAACAGATACGCAGTATTTT.

The CDR3 coding sequence is TGTGCCAGCACCCCCGGGACAGCCGGTATCGAGCAGTACTTC. Translated: CASTPGTAGIEQYF. This chain connects TRBV3-1 to TRBJ2-7; TRBD1 matches at 7 bases. The CDR3 extends over 14 amino acids. V trimming: 7 bases; J trimming: 6 bases; junction bases outside the gene matches: 12. Germline CDR1 and CDR2: LGHDT and YNNKEL (reference sequence).

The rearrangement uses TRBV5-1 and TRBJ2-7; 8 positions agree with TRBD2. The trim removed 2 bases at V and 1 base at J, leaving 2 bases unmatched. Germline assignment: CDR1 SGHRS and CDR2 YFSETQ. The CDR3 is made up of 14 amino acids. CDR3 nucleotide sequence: TGCGCCAGCAGCTTCGGGGGGGCTTCCTACGAGCAGTACTTC. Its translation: CASSFGGASYEQYF.

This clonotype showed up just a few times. The CDR3 region is CSVGETDYEQYF. As DNA, the CDR3 is TGCAGCGTCGGAGAGACAGACTACGAGCAGTACTTC. This chain uses TRBV29-1 with TRBJ2-7, with D perhaps matching TRBD1 (5 bases). The germline V and J ends were trimmed by 6 bases and 3 bases, with 12 bases remaining between them. Germline CDR1 and CDR2: SQVTM and ANQGSEA. CDR3 length equals 12 residues.

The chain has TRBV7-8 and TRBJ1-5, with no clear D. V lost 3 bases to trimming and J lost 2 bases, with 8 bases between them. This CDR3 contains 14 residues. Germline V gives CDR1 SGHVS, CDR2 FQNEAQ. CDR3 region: CASSFQEGNQPQHF. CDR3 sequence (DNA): TGTGCCAGCAGCTTTCAGGAGGGCAATCAGCCCCAGCATTTT.